The entry below describes one T cell receptor beta chain. A much larger clone sits a single nucleotide away, making a read error possible. Germline V lookup: CDR1 MNHEY, CDR2 SVGEGT. There are 14 residues in the CDR3. This sample is part of a study of tumor-infiltrating lymphocytes in primary liver carcinoma. From unsorted bulk tissue weighing roughly 17-31 mg, DNA and RNA were co-extracted. The researchers produced TCR beta cDNA from around 500 ng total RNA with a constant-region primer. Each TCR beta library was derived from three nested multiplex PCR rounds that employed slightly modified ARM-PCR. For around 9 cycles apiece, the opening two PCR rounds ran with TRBV1-TRBV30 forward primers and a C-beta reverse primer. TCRdb itself ran the multiplex PCR reads through MiXCR, one entry per CDR3 protein. The repertoire holds fewer than 250,000 distinct CDR3 sequences, with 70% to 90% as singletons.

The clonotype was recovered from a man aged 35-49 years with primary liver carcinoma and hepatitis B virus infection. The V gene is TRBV6-2 or TRBV6-3, the J gene TRBJ2-7; D is perhaps TRBD2 (6 bases). The specimen sequenced was tumor tissue from primary liver carcinoma. The CDR3 here is CTSSYSTSSYEQYF. The CDR3 region has the DNA TGTACCAGCAGTTACTCGACTAGCTCCTACGAGCAGTACTTC.